The present T cell receptor (beta chain) was sequenced within a study of blood T cell repertoires in COVID-19 (dated by TCRdb to the early 2020s). Broadly, across the study: Samples from collaborators originated in the United States, Italy and Spain and spanned both the acute and convalescent phases of COVID-19. The prospective study material was composed of cDNA or gDNA derived from T cells, B-cell-depleted T cells, or PBMCs. A freely available public database, intended as a resource for researchers studying the immune response to SARS-CoV-2, is where the repertoires were released. Where available, HLA class I and class II types were obtained from metadata supplied by the sample provider rather than from assay-based typing. The dataset comprised deeply sampled blood TCRbeta repertoires from subjects exposed to, actively infected with, or recovered from COVID-19. The sample metadata nearly always contained a de-identified subject ID, COVID-19 status, age in years and sex. Samples were obtained from the ongoing ImmuneRACE study (first 160 participants) and from over 1,000 subjects provided by 6 global collaborators. What the work shows at the level of the full study, not this receptor alone: The amount of clinical and demographic metadata varied by source and participant and was provided uncurated.

The immunoSEQ Assay, a bias-controlled multiplex PCR, was used to amplify TCRbeta CDR3 regions from genomic DNA. The published analysis was carried out like this. The number of nucleated cells in each sample was estimated by amplification of reference gene primers within the assay. To quantify the absolute abundance of each unique TCRbeta CDR3 rearrangement, sequence reads were collapsed and filtered. For each sample, productive Simpson clonality was calculated by taking the square root of Simpson's diversity index across productive rearrangements. TCRdb stores this immuneACCESS table with in-frame sequences only. Part of the clones is absent; in the studies checked, under half of the shortfall reflects unresolved V genes, and no reason is known for the rest. V and J calls and clone size come straight from that table; D and trimming were deduced from the DNA. Counted in this sample were 45,000 or so clones; 80% to 90% of them appeared once. The ten largest clones represent 15% to 19% of the sample.

As encoded in the germline V gene, CDR1 is LGHNA while CDR2 is YNFKEQ. From cysteine to phenylalanine, the CDR3 is 18 amino acids long. The DNA shown is the 54-base CDR3, in frame from base 1. Trimming takes 0 bases from V and 4 bases from J, and the germline ends sit 16 bases apart. Points on this clone: There is no known antigen for this receptor. The input lacks base qualities; no much larger clone sits a single base away.

Collaborating institutions collected whole blood in K2EDTA tubes following their own protocols. For TCRbeta analysis, collaborator samples were shipped as frozen whole blood, as isolated PBMCs, or as DNA extracted from either sample type. Material: peripheral blood. Rearrangement joined TRBV4-2 to TRBJ2-6; D gene: possibly TRBD2, on 6 matching bases. The TCR originated in a man aged 70-80 years with active COVID-19. The nucleotide sequence is given as TGTGCCAGCAGCCAAGACCCGGCCGGAGGGAAAGGGGCCAACGTCCTGACTTTC. This is translated as CASSQDPAGGKGANVLTF.